This entry is about one T cell receptor (beta chain). Its antigen remains unidentified. This sample is drawn from a study of cytomegalovirus exposure and HLA in healthy donors. Study-wide points: It was around 160 TCR beta chains that were listed as cytomegalovirus-associated. It was found in a later analysis that first-cohort TCR clusters tended to co-occur in the 120 validation repertoires. Researchers reported that a few CMV-associated chains were confirmed in vitro as CMV antigen-specific. The study found most TCR sequences rare, yet found some public TCRs in many donors.

Method: immunoSEQ multiplex PCR; TCRdb's copy keeps in-frame clones and lacks some. The table lists approximately 230,000 clones, about 90% of them singletons. Trimming cost V 3 bases and J 8 bases, with 16 bases left between them. The germline gives CDR1 LNHNV, CDR2 YYDKDF (reference sequence). This CDR3 is built from 15 residues. This chain uses TRBV15 with TRBJ1-4; no reliable D call. This sequence was found in a man between 18 and 29 years old in good health and CMV-seropositive. Sequences were obtained from PBMCs. DNA for the CDR3: TGTGCCACCAGCAGGCCCCCCGGAGAGGAGGAAAAACTGTTTTTT. Amino acids: CATSRPPGEEEKLFF.